A selection of T cell receptor beta chains follows, all from one sample in a study of blood T cell repertoires in COVID-19. The assay was immunoSEQ multiplex PCR, and TCRdb's table has in-frame clones only and misses some. The sample shows hundreds of thousands of clones, 87% of them seen only once. The sample consisted of PBMCs or T cells enriched from blood (not recorded which). The receptor source for this set is a woman younger than 45 who had recovered from COVID-19. Each CDR3 is given with its conserved first and last residue. A D gene is named only where the DNA matches it firmly. Clone size is shown for a subset of rows, as once, few, many or a class of expanded clone.

D gene: -; clone size: -; J gene: TRBJ1-4; V gene: TRBV5-4; CDR3 DNA: TGTGCCAGCAGCTTCCAGGGTGGTGAAAAACTGTTTTTT; CDR3 protein: CASSFQGGEKLFF
D gene: -; clone size: -; J gene: TRBJ2-3; V gene: TRBV7-7; CDR3 DNA: TGTGCCAGCAGCTTAAATGGAGGGCAAGATACGCAGTATTTT; CDR3 protein: CASSLNGGQDTQYF
D gene: TRBD1; clone size: -; J gene: TRBJ2-2; V gene: TRBV19; CDR3 DNA: TGTGCCAGTAGTATCCTTAACAGGGGAGCCGGGGAGCTGTTTTTT; CDR3 protein: CASSILNRGAGELFF
D gene: TRBD2; clone size: -; J gene: TRBJ2-7; V gene: TRBV5-1; CDR3 DNA: TGCGCCAGCAGCTTGCTAGCGGGGGAGTACGAGCAGTACTTC; CDR3 protein: CASSLLAGEYEQYF
D gene: TRBD1; clone size: -; J gene: TRBJ1-1; V gene: TRBV19; CDR3 DNA: TGTGCCAGTAGTAGCCGACAGGGAAACACTGAAGCTTTCTTT; CDR3 protein: CASSSRQGNTEAFF
D gene: -; clone size: -; J gene: TRBJ1-1; V gene: TRBV29-1; CDR3 DNA: TGCAGCGTTGCTGCCAAGCGAGACACTGAAGCTTTCTTT; CDR3 protein: CSVAAKRDTEAFF
D gene: TRBD1; clone size: -; J gene: TRBJ2-1; V gene: TRBV11-3; CDR3 DNA: TGTGCCAGCAGCTTAGGGGACAGGACCCACAATGAGCAGTTCTTC; CDR3 protein: CASSLGDRTHNEQFF
D gene: TRBD2; clone size: -; J gene: TRBJ2-3; V gene: TRBV5-1; CDR3 DNA: TGCGCCAGCAGCTTGGCGGGGGGGAGCACAGATACGCAGTATTTT; CDR3 protein: CASSLAGGSTDTQYF
D gene: -; clone size: once; J gene: TRBJ1-6; V gene: TRBV28; CDR3 DNA: TGTGCCAGCAGACCAGGGACGGGGGTGAGTTCACCCCCCCACTTT; CDR3 protein: CASRPGTGVSSPPHF
D gene: -; clone size: -; J gene: TRBJ1-6; V gene: TRBV19; CDR3 DNA: TGTGCCAGTAGACAGGTCAATAATTCACCCCTCCACTTT; CDR3 protein: CASRQVNNSPLHF
D gene: TRBD1; clone size: -; J gene: TRBJ1-5; V gene: TRBV5-1; CDR3 DNA: TGCGCCAGCAGCTTGGAGCCAGGGGGTCGCAATCAGCCCCAGCATTTT; CDR3 protein: CASSLEPGGRNQPQHF
D gene: -; clone size: -; J gene: TRBJ1-2; V gene: TRBV19; CDR3 DNA: TGTGCCAGTAGTCCAAAGTGGGGCCAGGGTGGCTACACCTTC; CDR3 protein: CASSPKWGQGGYTF
D gene: -; clone size: once; J gene: TRBJ2-5; V gene: TRBV6-5; CDR3 DNA: TGTGCCAGCAGTTACTTTGGGGCAGTACAAGAGACCCAGTACTTC; CDR3 protein: CASSYFGAVQETQYF
D gene: TRBD1; clone size: -; J gene: TRBJ1-1; V gene: TRBV28; CDR3 DNA: TGTGCCAGCTCGGGACAGGGAATAGGGGGGAACACTGAAGCTTTCTTT; CDR3 protein: CASSGQGIGGNTEAFF
D gene: -; clone size: few; J gene: TRBJ2-5; V gene: TRBV29-1; CDR3 DNA: TGCAGCGGACAGTTAGAAGAGACCCAGTACTTC; CDR3 protein: CSGQLEETQYF
D gene: -; clone size: -; J gene: TRBJ2-3; V gene: TRBV7-6; CDR3 DNA: TGTGCCAGCAGCCCCCAGACTAGTACAGATACGCAGTATTTT; CDR3 protein: CASSPQTSTDTQYF
D gene: -; clone size: -; J gene: TRBJ1-6; V gene: TRBV30; CDR3 DNA: TGTGCCTGGAGCAGGGTGGATTGGGTTGAGCCCTATAATTCACCCCTCCACTTT; CDR3 protein: CAWSRVDWVEPYNSPLHF
D gene: -; clone size: -; J gene: TRBJ1-5; V gene: TRBV28; CDR3 DNA: TGTGCCAGCAGGCACGGGGTAGGGAATCAGCCCCAGCATTTT; CDR3 protein: CASRHGVGNQPQHF
D gene: TRBD1; clone size: few; J gene: TRBJ1-5; V gene: TRBV3-1/TRBV3-2; CDR3 DNA: TGTGCCAGCAGCTCACAGGGGTCGGGCAATCAGCCCCAGCATTTT; CDR3 protein: CASSSQGSGNQPQHF
D gene: TRBD2; clone size: -; J gene: TRBJ2-5; V gene: TRBV2; CDR3 DNA: TGTGCCAGCAGGGGCGAGCGGGGGCTAGAGACCCAGTACTTC; CDR3 protein: CASRGERGLETQYF